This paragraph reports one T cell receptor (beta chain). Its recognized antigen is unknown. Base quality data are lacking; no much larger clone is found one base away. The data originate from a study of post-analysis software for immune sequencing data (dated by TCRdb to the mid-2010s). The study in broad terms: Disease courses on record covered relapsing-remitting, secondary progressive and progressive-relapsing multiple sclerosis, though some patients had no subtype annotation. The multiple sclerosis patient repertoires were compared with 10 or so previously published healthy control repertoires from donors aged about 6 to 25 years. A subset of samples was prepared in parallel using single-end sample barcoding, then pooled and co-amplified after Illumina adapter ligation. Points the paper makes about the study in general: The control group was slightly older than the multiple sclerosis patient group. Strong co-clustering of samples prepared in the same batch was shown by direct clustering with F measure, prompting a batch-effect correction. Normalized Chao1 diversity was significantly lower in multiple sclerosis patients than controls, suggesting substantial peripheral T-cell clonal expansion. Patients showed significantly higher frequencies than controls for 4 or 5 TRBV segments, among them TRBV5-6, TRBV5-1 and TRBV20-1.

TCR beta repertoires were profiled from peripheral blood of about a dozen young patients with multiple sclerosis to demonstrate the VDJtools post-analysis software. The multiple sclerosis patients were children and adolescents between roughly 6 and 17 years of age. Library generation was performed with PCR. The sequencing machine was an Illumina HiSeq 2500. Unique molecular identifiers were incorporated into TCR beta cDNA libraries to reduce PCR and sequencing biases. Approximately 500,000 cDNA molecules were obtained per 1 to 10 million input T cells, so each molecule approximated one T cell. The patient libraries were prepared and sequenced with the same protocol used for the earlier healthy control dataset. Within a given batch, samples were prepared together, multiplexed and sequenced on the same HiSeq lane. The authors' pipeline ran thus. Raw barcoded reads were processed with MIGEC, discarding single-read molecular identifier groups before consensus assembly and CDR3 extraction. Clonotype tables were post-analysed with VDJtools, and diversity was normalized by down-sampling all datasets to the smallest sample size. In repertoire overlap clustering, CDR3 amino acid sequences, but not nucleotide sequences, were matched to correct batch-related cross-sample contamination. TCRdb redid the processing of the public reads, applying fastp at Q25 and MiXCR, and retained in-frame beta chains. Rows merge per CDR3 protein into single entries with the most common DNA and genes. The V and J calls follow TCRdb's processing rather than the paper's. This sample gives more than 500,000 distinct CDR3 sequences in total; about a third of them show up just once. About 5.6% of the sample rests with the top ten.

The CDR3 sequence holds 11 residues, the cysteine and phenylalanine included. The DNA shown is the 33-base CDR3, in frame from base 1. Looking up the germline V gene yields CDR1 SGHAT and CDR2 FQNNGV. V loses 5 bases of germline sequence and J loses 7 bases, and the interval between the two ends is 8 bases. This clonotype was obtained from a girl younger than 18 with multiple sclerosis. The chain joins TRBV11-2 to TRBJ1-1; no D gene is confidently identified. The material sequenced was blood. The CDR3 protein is CASSAGGEAFF. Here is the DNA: TGTGCCAGCAGCGCCGGCGGTGAAGCTTTCTTT.